Given below is one TCR beta chain in context. V lost 6 bases to trimming and J lost 8 bases; unmatched junction nucleotides: 8. The CDR3 is made up of 15 amino acids. CDR1 and CDR2 (germline): MNHEY, SVGAGI. The data were obtained in a study of blood T cell repertoires in COVID-19. Produced via immunoSEQ multiplex PCR; TCRdb's table is partial and in-frame only. The data show about 73,000 clones, with around 82% seen just once and roughly 5% held by the top ten. The sample consisted of peripheral blood. The origin of this receptor is a man aged 45 to 65 with active COVID-19. The chain is built from TRBV6-5 and TRBJ2-7, with TRBD2 matching 15 bases. CDR3 in amino acids: CASRPGLAGGTKQYF. The CDR3 nucleotides read TGTGCCAGCAGACCCGGACTAGCGGGGGGGACCAAGCAGTACTTC.